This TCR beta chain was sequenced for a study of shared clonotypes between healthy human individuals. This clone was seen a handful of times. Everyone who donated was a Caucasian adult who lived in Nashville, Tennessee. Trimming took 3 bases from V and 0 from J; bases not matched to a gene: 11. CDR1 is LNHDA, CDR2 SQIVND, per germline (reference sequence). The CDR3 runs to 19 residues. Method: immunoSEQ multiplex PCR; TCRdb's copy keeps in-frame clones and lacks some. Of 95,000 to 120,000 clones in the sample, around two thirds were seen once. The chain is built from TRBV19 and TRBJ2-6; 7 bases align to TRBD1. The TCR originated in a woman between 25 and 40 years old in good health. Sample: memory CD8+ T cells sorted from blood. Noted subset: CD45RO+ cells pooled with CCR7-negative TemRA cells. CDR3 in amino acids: CASSIPRDSPTSGANVLTF. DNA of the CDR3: TGTGCCAGTAGTATCCCTCGGGACAGCCCCACCTCTGGGGCCAACGTCCTGACTTTC.